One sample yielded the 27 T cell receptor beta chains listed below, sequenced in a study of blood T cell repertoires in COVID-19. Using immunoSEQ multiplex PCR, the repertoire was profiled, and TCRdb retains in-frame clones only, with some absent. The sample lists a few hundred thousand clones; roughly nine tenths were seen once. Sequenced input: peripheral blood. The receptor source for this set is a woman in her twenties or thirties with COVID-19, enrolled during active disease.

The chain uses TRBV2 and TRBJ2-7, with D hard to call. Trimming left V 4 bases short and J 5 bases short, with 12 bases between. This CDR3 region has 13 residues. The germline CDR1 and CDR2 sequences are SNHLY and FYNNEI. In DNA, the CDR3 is TGTGCCAGCAGTGGTCATGAGCTGGACGAGCAGTACTTC. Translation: CASSGHELDEQYF.

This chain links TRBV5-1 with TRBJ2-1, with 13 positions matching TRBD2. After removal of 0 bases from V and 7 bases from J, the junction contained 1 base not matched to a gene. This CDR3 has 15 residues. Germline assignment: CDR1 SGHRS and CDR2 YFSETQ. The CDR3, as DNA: TGCGCCAGCAGCTTGGAACTAGCGGGGGGGAATGAGCAGTTCTTC. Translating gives CASSLELAGGNEQFF. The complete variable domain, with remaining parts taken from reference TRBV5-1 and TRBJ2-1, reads KAGVTQTPRYLIKTRGQQVTLSCSPISGHRSVSWYQQTPGQGLQFLFEYFSETQRNKGNFPGRFSGRQFSNSRSEMNVSTLELGDSALYLCASSLELAGGNEQFFGPGTRLTVL.

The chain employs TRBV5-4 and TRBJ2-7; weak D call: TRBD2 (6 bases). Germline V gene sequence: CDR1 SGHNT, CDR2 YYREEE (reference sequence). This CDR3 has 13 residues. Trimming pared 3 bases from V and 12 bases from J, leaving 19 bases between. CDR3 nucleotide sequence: TGTGCCAGCAGCTCCCTCGGAGCGGGCGACCGGTACTTC. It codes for CASSSLGAGDRYF.

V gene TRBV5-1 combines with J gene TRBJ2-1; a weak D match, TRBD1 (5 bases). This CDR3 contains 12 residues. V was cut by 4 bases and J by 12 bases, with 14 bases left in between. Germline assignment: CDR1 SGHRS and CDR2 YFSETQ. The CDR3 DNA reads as TGCGCCAGCAGCCCCGACAGTGTTGGGCAGTTCTTC. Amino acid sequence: CASSPDSVGQFF.

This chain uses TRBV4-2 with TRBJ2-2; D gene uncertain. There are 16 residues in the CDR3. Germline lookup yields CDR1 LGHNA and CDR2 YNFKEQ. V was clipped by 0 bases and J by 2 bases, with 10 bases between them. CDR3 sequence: CASSQELRVNTGELFF. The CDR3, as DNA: TGTGCCAGCAGCCAAGAACTAAGAGTCAACACCGGGGAGCTGTTTTTT.

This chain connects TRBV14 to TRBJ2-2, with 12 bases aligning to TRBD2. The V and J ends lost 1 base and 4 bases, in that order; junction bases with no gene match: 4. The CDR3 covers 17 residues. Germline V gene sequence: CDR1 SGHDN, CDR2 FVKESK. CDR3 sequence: CASSQARTSGTTGELFF. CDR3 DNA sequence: TGTGCCAGCAGCCAAGCTAGGACTAGCGGGACCACCGGGGAGCTGTTTTTT.

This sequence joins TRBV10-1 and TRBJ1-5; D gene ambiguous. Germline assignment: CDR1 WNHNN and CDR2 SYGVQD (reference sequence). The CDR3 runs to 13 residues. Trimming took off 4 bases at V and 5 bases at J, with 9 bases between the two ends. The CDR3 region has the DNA TGCGCCAGCAGTGCAGGACTTCATCAGCCCCAGCATTTT. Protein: CASSAGLHQPQHF.

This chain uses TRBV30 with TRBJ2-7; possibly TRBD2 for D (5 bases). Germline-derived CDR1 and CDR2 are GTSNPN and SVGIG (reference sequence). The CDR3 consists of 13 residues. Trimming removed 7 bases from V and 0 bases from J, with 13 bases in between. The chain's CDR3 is CAYLPGYSYEQYF. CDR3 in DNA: TGTGCCTATTTACCGGGGTACTCCTACGAGCAGTACTTC.

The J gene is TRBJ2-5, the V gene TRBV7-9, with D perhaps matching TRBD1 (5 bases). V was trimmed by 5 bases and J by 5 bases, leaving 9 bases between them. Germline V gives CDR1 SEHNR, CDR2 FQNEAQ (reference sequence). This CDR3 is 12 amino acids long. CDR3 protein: CASSTAGETQYF. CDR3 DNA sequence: TGTGCCAGCAGCACTGCAGGGGAGACCCAGTACTTC.

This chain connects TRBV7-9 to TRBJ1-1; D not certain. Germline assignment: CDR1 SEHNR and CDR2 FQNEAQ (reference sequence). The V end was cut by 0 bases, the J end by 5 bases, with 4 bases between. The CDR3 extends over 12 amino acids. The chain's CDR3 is CASSLAQTEAFF. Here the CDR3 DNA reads TGTGCCAGCAGCTTAGCCCAGACTGAAGCTTTCTTT.

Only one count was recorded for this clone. The CDR3 loop reads CASSPGISSYEQYF. Written as DNA, the CDR3 is TGTGCCAGTAGCCCCGGGATTAGCTCCTACGAGCAGTACTTC. This chain joins TRBV19 and TRBJ2-7; a weak D match, TRBD2 (5 bases). The CDR3 sequence is 14 residues long. V lost 6 bases and J lost 0, with 12 bases in between. CDR1 and CDR2 from the germline V gene are LNHDA and SQIVND (reference sequence).

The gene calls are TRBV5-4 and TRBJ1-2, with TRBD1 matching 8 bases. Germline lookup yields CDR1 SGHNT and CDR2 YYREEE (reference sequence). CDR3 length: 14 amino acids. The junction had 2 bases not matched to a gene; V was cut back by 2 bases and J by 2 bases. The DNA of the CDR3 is TGTGCCAGCAGCTTTGGACAGGGCAACTATGGCTACACCTTC. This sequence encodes CASSFGQGNYGYTF.

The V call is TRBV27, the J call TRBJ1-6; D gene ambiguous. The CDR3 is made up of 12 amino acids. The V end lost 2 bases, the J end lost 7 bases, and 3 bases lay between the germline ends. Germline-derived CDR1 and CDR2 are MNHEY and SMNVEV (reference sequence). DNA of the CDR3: TGTGCCAGCAGTTTAAGCAATTCACCCCTCCACTTT. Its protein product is CASSLSNSPLHF.

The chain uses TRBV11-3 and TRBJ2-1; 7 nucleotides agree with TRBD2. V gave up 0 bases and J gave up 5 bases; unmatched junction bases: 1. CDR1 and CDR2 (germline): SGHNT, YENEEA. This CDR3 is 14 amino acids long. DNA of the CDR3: TGTGCCAGCAGCTTAGAGACTAGCAACAATGAGCAGTTCTTC. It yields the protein CASSLETSNNEQFF.

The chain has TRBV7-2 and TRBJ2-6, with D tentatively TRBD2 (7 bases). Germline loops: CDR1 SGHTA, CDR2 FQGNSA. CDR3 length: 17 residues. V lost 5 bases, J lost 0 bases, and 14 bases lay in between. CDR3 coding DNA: TGTGCCAGCAGCCCGGGCGGGGGCCCCTCTGGGGCCAACGTCCTGACTTTC. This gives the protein CASSPGGGPSGANVLTF.

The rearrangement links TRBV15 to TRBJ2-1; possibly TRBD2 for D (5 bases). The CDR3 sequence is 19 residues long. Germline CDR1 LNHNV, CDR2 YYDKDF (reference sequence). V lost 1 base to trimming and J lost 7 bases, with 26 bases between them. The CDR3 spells CATSRVSAGQKFPGNEQFF. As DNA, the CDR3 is TGTGCCACCAGCAGAGTTTCGGCGGGCCAGAAATTCCCGGGGAATGAGCAGTTCTTC.

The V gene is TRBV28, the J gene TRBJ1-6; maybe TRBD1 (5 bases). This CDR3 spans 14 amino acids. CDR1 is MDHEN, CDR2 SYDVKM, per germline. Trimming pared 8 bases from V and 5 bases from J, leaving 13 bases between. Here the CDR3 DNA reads TGTGCCAGCGTTTGGACAACCAATAATTCACCCCTCCACTTT. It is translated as CASVWTTNNSPLHF.

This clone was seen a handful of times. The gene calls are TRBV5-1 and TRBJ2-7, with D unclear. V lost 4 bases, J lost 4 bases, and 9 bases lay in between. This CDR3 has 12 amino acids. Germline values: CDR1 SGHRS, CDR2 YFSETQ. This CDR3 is CASSLIGYEQYF. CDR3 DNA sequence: TGCGCCAGCAGCCTCATCGGGTACGAGCAGTACTTC.

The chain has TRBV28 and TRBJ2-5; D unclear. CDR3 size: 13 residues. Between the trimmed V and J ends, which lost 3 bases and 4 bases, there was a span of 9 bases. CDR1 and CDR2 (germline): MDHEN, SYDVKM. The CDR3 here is CASSFDARETQYF. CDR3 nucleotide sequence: TGTGCCAGCAGTTTCGATGCGAGAGAGACCCAGTACTTC.

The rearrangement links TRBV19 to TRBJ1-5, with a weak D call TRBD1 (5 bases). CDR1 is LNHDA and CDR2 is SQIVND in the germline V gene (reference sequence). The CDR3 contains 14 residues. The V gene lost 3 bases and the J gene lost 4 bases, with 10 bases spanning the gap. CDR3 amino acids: CASSMGGSNQPQHF. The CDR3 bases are TGTGCCAGTAGTATGGGGGGTTCAAATCAGCCCCAGCATTTT.

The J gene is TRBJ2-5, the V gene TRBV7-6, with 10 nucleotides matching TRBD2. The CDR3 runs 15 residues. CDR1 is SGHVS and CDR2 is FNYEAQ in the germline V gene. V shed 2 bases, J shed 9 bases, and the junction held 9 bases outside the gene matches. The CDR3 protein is CASSLSPLAGAPQYF. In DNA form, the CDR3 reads TGTGCCAGCAGCTTATCTCCGCTAGCGGGGGCCCCCCAGTACTTC.

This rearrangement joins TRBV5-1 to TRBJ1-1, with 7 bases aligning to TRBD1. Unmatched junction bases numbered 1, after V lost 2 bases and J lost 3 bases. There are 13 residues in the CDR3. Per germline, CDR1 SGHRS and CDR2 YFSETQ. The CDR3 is CASSLGQDTEAFF. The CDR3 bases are TGCGCCAGCAGCTTAGGACAGGACACTGAAGCTTTCTTT. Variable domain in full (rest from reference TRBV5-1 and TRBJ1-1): KAGVTQTPRYLIKTRGQQVTLSCSPISGHRSVSWYQQTPGQGLQFLFEYFSETQRNKGNFPGRFSGRQFSNSRSEMNVSTLELGDSALYLCASSLGQDTEAFFGQGTRLTVV.

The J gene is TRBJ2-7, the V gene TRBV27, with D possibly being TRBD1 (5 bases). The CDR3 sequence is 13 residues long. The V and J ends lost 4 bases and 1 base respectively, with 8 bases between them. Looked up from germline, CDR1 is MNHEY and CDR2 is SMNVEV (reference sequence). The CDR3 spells CASSSGMSYEQYF. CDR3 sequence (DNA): TGTGCCAGCAGTTCAGGGATGTCCTACGAGCAGTACTTC.

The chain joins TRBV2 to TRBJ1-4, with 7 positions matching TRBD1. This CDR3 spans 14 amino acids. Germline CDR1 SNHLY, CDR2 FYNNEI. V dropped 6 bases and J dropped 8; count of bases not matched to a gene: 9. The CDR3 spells CASSSTGVVEKLFF. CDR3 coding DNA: TGTGCCAGCAGCTCTACAGGGGTGGTGGAAAAACTGTTTTTT. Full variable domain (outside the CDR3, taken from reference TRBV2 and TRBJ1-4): EPEVTQTPSHQVTQMGQEVILRCVPISNHLYFYWYRQILGQKVEFLVSFYNNEISEKSEIFDDQFSVERPDGSNFTLKIRSTKLEDSAMYFCASSSTGVVEKLFFGSGTQLSVL.

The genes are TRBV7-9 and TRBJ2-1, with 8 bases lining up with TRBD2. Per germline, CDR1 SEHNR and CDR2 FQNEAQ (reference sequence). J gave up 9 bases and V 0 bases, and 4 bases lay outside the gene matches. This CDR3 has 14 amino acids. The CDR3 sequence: CASSLARGGGEQFF. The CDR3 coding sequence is TGTGCCAGCAGCTTAGCCCGGGGGGGCGGTGAGCAGTTCTTC.

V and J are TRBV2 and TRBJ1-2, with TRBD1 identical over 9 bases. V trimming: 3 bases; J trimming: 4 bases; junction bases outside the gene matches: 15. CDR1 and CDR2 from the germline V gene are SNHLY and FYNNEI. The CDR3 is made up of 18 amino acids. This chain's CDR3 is CASSDDAGTGFSGYGYTF. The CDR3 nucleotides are TGTGCCAGCAGTGATGACGCCGGGACAGGGTTTTCGGGCTATGGCTACACCTTC.

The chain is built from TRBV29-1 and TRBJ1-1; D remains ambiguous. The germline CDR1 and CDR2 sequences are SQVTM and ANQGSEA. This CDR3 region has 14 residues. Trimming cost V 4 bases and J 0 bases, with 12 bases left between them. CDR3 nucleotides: TGCAGCGTTGGTGATCCGAACATGAACACTGAAGCTTTCTTT. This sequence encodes CSVGDPNMNTEAFF.